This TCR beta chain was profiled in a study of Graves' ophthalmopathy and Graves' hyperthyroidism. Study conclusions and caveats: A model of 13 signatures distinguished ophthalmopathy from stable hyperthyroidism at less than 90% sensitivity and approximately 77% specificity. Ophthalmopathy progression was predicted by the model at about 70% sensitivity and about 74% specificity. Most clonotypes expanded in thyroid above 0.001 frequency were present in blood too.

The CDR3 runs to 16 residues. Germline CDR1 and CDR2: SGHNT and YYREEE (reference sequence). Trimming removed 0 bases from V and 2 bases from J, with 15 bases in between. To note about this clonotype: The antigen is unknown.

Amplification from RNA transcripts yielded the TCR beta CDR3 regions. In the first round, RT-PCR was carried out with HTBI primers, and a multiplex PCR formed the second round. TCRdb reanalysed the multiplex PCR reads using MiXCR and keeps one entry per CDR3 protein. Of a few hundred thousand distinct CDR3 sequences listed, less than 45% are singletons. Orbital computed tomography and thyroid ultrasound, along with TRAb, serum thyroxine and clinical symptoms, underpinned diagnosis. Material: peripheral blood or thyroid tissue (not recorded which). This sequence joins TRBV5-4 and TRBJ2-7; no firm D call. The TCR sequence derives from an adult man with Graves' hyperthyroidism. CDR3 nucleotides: TGTGCCAGCAGCTTGGATATGGCAGACCCAACCTACGAGCAGTACTTC. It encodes CASSLDMADPTYEQYF.